This entry lists 2 T cell receptor beta chains sequenced from one sample in a study of blood T cell repertoires in COVID-19. Assay: immunoSEQ multiplex PCR; the TCRdb copy retains only in-frame clones and omits some. The table includes about 74,000 clones, roughly four fifths detected once. The sequenced sample was peripheral blood. The source is a human donor in a cohort sampled during active COVID-19.

This chain connects TRBV30 to TRBJ2-3, with 8 bases aligning to TRBD2. Germline assignment: CDR1 GTSNPN and CDR2 SVGIG (reference sequence). The CDR3 extends over 15 amino acids. The V segment lost 0 bases and the J segment 4 bases; nucleotides outside the gene matches: 6. Here the CDR3 reads CAWSVAGAASDTQYF. The CDR3, as DNA: TGTGCCTGGAGTGTAGCGGGGGCGGCGTCAGATACGCAGTATTTT.

This chain uses TRBV30 with TRBJ1-1, with D uncertain. Between the trimmed V and J ends, which lost 6 bases and 7 bases, there was a span of 15 bases. This CDR3 has 12 amino acids. Germline V gene lookup returns CDR1 GTSNPN and CDR2 SVGIG (reference sequence). In nucleotides, the CDR3 is TGTGCCTGTACGGTCCTAATGAATGAAGCTTTCTTT. Translated: CACTVLMNEAFF. The whole variable domain, filled in from reference TRBV30 and TRBJ1-1, reads SQTIHQWPATLVQPVGSPLSLECTVEGTSNPNLYWYRQAAGRGLQLLFYSVGIGQISSEVPQNLSASRPQDRQFILSSKKLLLSDSGFYLCACTVLMNEAFFGQGTRLTVV.